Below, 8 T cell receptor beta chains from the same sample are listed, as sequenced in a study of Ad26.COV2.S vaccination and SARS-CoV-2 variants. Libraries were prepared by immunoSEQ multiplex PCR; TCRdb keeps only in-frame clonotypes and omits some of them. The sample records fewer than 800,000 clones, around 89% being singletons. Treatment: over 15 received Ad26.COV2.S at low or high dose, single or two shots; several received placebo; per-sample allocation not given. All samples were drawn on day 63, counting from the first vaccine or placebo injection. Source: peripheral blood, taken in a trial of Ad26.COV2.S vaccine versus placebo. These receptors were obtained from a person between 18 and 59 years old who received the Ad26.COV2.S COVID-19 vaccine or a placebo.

In DNA, the CDR3 is TGTGCCACCAGTGATTTGCTTTCGGGAGGGGACAATGAGCAGTTCTTC. It codes for CATSDLLSGGDNEQFF. V is TRBV24-1 and J is TRBJ2-1, with 8 bases matching TRBD2. The CDR3 runs to 16 residues. The germline gives CDR1 KGHDR, CDR2 SFDVKD. Trimming took 0 bases from V and 5 from J; bases not matched to a gene: 5.

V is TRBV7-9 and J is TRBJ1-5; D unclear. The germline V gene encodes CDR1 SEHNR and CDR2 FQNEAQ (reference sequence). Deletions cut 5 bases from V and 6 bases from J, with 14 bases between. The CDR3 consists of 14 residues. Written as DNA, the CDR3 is TGTGCCAGCAGCGAGGGAGGGAGGGCTCAGCCCCAGCATTTT. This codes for CASSEGGRAQPQHF.

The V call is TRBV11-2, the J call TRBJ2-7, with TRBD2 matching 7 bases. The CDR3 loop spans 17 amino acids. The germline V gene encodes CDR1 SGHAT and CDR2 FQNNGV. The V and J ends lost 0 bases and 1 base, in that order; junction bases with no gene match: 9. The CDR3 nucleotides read TGTGCCAGCAGCTTAGATGGTGGGCGGGAGCGATCCTACGAGCAGTACTTC. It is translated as CASSLDGGRERSYEQYF.

The CDR3 sequence: CASSTLNYEQYF. Here the CDR3 DNA reads TGTGCCAGCTCTACCTTAAACTACGAGCAGTACTTC. The chain carries TRBV18 and TRBJ2-7; D gene uncertain. The germline V gene has CDR1 KGHSH and CDR2 LQKENI. Trimming removed 6 bases from V and 3 bases from J, with 9 bases in between. The CDR3 contains 12 residues.

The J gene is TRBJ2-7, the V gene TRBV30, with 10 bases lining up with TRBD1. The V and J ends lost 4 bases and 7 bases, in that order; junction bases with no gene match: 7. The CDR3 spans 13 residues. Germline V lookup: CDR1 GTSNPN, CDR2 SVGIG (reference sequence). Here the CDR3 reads CAWMGTGVGEQYF. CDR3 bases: TGTGCCTGGATGGGGACAGGGGTGGGGGAGCAGTACTTC.

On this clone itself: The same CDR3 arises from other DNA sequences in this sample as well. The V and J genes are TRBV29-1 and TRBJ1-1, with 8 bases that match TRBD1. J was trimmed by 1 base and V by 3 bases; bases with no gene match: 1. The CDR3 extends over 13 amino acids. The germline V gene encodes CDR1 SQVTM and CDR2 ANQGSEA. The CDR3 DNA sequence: TGCAGCGTTGACAGGGGGCAGAACACTGAAGCTTTCTTT. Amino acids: CSVDRGQNTEAFF.

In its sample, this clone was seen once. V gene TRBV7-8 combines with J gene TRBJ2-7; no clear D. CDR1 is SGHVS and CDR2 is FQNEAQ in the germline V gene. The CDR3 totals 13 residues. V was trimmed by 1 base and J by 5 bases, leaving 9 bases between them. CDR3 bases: TGTGCCAGCAGCTTAGGAATAAGTCACGAGCAGTACTTC. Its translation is CASSLGISHEQYF.

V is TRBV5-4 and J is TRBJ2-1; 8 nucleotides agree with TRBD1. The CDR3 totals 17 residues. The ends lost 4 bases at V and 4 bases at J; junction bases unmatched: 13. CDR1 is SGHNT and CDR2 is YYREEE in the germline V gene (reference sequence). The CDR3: CASSRNTGTGTYNEQFF. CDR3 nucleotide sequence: TGTGCCAGCAGCCGCAACACCGGGACAGGAACTTACAATGAGCAGTTCTTC.